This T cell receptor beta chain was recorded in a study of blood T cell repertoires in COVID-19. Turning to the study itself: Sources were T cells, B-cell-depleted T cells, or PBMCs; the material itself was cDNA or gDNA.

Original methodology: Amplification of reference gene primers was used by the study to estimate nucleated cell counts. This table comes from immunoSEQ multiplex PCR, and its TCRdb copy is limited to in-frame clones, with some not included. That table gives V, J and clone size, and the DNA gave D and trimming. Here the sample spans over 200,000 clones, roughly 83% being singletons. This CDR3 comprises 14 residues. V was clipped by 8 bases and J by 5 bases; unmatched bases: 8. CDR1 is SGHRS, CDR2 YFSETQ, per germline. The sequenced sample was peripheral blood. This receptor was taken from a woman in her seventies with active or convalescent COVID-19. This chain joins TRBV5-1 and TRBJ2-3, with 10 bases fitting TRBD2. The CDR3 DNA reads TGCGCCAGTGACAGCGGGGGGGCTGAAGATACGCAGTATTTT. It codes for CASDSGGAEDTQYF. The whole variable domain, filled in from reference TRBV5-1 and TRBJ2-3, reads KAGVTQTPRYLIKTRGQQVTLSCSPISGHRSVSWYQQTPGQGLQFLFEYFSETQRNKGNFPGRFSGRQFSNSRSEMNVSTLELGDSALYLCASDSGGAEDTQYFGPGTRLTVL.